The subject of this entry is one T cell receptor (beta chain). The antigen is not known. V was pared by 5 bases and J by 2 bases, with 5 bases of the junction left unmatched. The CDR3 is 14 amino acids. Germline V gives CDR1 SGHTA, CDR2 FQGNSA. Sequenced by immunoSEQ multiplex PCR; TCRdb stores in-frame clones only, minus some. The data contain around 12,000 clones, nearly 90% of them singletons. Samples were taken several times over chemoradiotherapy. The data were taken from a study of chemoradiotherapy in HPV16-positive cancers. For the study at large: Functional T-cell assays on two HPV16-positive patients' cells defined candidate HPV-specific clones and common TCR motifs.

Findings and caveats of the study: The functional HPV-specific definition rests on just a couple of HPV16-positive patients. During treatment, candidate HPV-specific clones and E7-related motifs expanded in tumor.

Sample: blood, taken from a patient who underwent chemoradiotherapy. The chain is built from TRBV7-2 and TRBJ2-5; TRBD2 agrees at 7 bases. The receptor's source is a human donor with HPV-associated anogenital cancer. The CDR3 DNA reads as TGTGCCAGCAGCGAGAAGCGGGGTCAAGAGACCCAGTACTTC. Its translation: CASSEKRGQETQYF.